This T cell receptor (beta chain) was found in a study of T-cell memory formation after mild COVID-19. At the level of the study: TCR clusters largely stayed donor specific.

On this clonotype: Its antigen is undetermined.

Findings of the study overall: Among clones peaking at day 37 in the second wave, SARS-CoV-2 specificity remained unconfirmed.

Researchers used 5'RACE with constant-segment primers to make TCR alpha and TCR beta cDNA libraries that carry sample barcodes and UMIs. One entry per CDR3 protein, called by TCRdb with MiXCR from the 5' RACE reads. The table lists about 84,000 distinct CDR3 sequences, 11% to 15% of them singletons, with about 31% in the top ten. Sequencing used PBMCs or a T cell subset sorted from them (not recorded which). This sequence originates from an adult woman who had mild COVID-19 (a few samples of this study predate the infection). Cell type and time point are not known.

CDR3 nucleotide sequence: TGTGCCAGCAGTGAACGGACGAGCTCCTACGAGCAGTACTTC. Translating it yields CASSERTSSYEQYF. The genes are TRBV2 and TRBJ2-7; the D is unclear. The CDR3 consists of 14 residues. Trimming cost V 2 bases and J 0 bases, with 8 bases left between them. The V gene's germline CDR1 is SNHLY and CDR2 FYNNEI.